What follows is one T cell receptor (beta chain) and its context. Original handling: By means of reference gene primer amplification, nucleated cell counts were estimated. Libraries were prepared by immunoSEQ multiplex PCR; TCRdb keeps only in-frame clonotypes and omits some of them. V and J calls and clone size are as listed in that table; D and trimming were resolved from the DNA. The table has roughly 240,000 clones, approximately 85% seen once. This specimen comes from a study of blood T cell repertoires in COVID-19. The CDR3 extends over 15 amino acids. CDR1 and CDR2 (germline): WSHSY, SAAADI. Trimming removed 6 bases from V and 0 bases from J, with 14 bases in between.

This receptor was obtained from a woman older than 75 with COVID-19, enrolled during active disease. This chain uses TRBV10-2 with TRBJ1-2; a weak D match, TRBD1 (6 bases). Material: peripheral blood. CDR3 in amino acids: CASSNGAGANYGYTF. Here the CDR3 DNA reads TGCGCCAGCAGCAACGGGGCAGGGGCTAACTATGGCTACACCTTC.